A single sample is the source of the 5 T cell receptor beta chains below, sequenced in a study of human T cells and chemical hapten exposure. TCRdb re-analysed the RACE reads in MiXCR, keeping a single row per CDR3 protein. The sample lists 130,000 or so distinct CDR3 sequences; about 10% were seen once. Time point of the sample: patch test 3, about 24 weeks after DPC sensitization. Indicated treatment: therapeutic diphenylcyclopropenone sensitization with weekly scalp DPC. Here the sequenced sample was whole blood, taken in connection with sensitization to the hapten diphenylcyclopropenone (DPC). These receptor sequences come from a woman between 45 and 60 years old with alopecia areata. Some clones in this sample may be carry-over from other donors' samples.

This chain uses TRBV20-1 with TRBJ1-2; no firm D call. In germline, CDR1 is DFQATT, CDR2 SNEGSKA (reference sequence). Trimming cost V 5 bases and J 3 bases, with 22 bases left between them. The CDR3 sequence is 16 residues long. CDR3 sequence (DNA): TGCAGTGCTGGTGGGCGACCAACTGCGGCGGACTATGGCTACACCTTC. This gives the protein CSAGGRPTAADYGYTF.

This clonotype was picked up many times. The J gene is TRBJ2-1, the V gene TRBV20-1; 12 positions agree with TRBD2. The CDR3 is made up of 16 amino acids. The junction had 13 bases not matched to a gene; V was cut back by 7 bases and J by 6 bases. Germline CDR1 and CDR2: DFQATT and SNEGSKA (reference sequence). CDR3 loop: CSVVGPSGRARNEQFF. As DNA, the CDR3 is TGCAGTGTGGTGGGGCCTAGCGGGAGGGCCCGCAATGAGCAGTTCTTC.

J is TRBJ2-3 and V is TRBV7-2, with D tentatively TRBD1 (6 bases). V lost 1 base and J lost 0, with 11 bases in between. The CDR3 is made up of 16 amino acids. Germline lookup yields CDR1 SGHTA and CDR2 FQGNSA. CDR3 amino acids: CASSLEQGMSTDTQYF. DNA of the CDR3: TGTGCCAGCAGCTTAGAGCAGGGGATGAGCACAGATACGCAGTATTTT. The variable domain in full, with the rest retrieved from reference TRBV7-2 and TRBJ2-3, is GAGVSQSPSNKVTEKGKDVELRCDPISGHTALYWYRQSLGQGLEFLIYFQGNSAPDKSGLPSDRFSAERTGGSVSTLTIQRTQQEDSAVYLCASSLEQGMSTDTQYFGPGTRLTVL.

This clonotype was seen repeatedly, ten times or more. The chain couples TRBV12-3 or TRBV12-4 to TRBJ1-6; no clear D. Trimming removed 8 bases from V and 10 bases from J, with 15 bases in between. The CDR3 spans 13 residues. The CDR3 protein is CASGAARRSPLHF. CDR3 in DNA: TGTGCCAGCGGAGCTGCCCGGAGATCACCCCTCCACTTT.

The chain couples TRBV7-6 to TRBJ2-7; 7 nucleotides match TRBD2. Germline V gene sequence: CDR1 SGHVS, CDR2 FNYEAQ. The CDR3 is made up of 15 amino acids. Germline trimming cut 1 base from V and 1 base from J; bases unmatched to any gene: 4. The CDR3 loop is CASSLGGGGSYEQYF. CDR3 DNA sequence: TGTGCCAGCAGCTTAGGCGGCGGGGGTTCCTACGAGCAGTACTTC.